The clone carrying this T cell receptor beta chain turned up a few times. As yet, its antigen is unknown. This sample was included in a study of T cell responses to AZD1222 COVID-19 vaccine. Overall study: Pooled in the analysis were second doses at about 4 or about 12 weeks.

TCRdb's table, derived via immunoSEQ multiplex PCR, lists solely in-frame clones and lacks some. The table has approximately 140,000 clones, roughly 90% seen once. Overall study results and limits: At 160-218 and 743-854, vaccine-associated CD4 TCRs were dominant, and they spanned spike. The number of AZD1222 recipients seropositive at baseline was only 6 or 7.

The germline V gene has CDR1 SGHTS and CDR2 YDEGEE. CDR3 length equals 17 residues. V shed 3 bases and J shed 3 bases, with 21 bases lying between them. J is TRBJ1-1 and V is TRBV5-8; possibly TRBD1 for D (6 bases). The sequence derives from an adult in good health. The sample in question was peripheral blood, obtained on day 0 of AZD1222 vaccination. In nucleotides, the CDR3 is TGTGCCAGCAGCTCACAGGGACTCCGCCGATCGGACACTGAAGCTTTCTTT. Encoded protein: CASSSQGLRRSDTEAFF.